This passage covers 6 T cell receptor beta chains from one sample sequenced in a study of regulatory T cells in long-lasting Graves disease. Assembly of TCR beta libraries relied on iRepertoire HTBI primers together with Arm-PCR of CDR3 regions. TCRdb used MiXCR to reprocess the multiplex PCR reads, holding one entry per CDR3 protein. This sample has some 600,000 distinct CDR3 sequences, with 16% found just once. Time point indicated: newly diagnosed GD, antithyroid drugs for less than 3 months. Extracted RNA from PBMCs served as the source of the TCR library. These data were also reused for a study on T cells in Graves' hyperthyroidism and ophthalmopathy.

Sequenced here: peripheral blood mononuclear cells (PBMCs), sampled at new diagnosis, from a patient treated with antithyroid drugs. Every receptor here comes from a young man with Graves disease.

A word on this clonotype: One base away lies a much larger clone, so this may be a sequencing read error. V gene TRBV27 combines with J gene TRBJ2-7; D unresolved. Per the germline V gene, CDR1 is MNHEY and CDR2 is SMNVEV (reference sequence). Between the trimmed V and J ends, which lost 10 bases and 4 bases, there was a span of 20 bases. The CDR3 length is 14 residues. The CDR3 bases are TGTGCCAACAGACCGGACCCAAAGCAATACGAGCAGTACTTC. It is translated as CANRPDPKQYEQYF.

This clonotype appeared many times. The chain uses TRBV11-2 and TRBJ1-5; possibly TRBD1 for D (5 bases). The CDR3 covers 13 residues. CDR1 SGHAT and CDR2 FQNNGV come from the germline V gene. Between the trimmed V and J ends, which lost 5 bases and 11 bases, there was a span of 16 bases. In DNA form, the CDR3 reads TGTGCCAGCAGCCTAAGGTCCGGGGGGGCCCAGCATTTT. Protein sequence: CASSLRSGGAQHF. The entire variable domain, with the rest obtained from reference TRBV11-2 and TRBJ1-5, is as follows: EAGVAQSPRYKIIEKRQSVAFWCNPISGHATLYWYQQILGQGPKLLIQFQNNGVVDDSQLPKDRFSAERLKGVDSTLKIQPAKLEDSAVYLCASSLRSGGAQHFGDGTRLSIL.

The table lists this clonotype with many counts. This chain links TRBV5-1 with TRBJ2-7; the match to TRBD2 covers 12 bases. The CDR3 sequence is 16 residues long. The V gene's germline CDR1 is SGHRS and CDR2 YFSETQ. J gave up 2 bases and V 0 bases, and 3 bases lay outside the gene matches. The CDR3 DNA is TGCGCCAGCAGCTTGGCAACTAGCGGGGGGACCTACGAGCAGTACTTC. This translates into CASSLATSGGTYEQYF.

As to this clonotype: This sequence may be a read error, since a much larger clone differs from it by one base. The V gene is TRBV6-2 or TRBV6-3, the J gene TRBJ1-1; D uncertain. The CDR3 sequence is 11 residues long. Germline V gene data show CDR1 as MNHEY and CDR2 as SVGEGT. In DNA form, the CDR3 reads TGTGCCAGCACTTTTCGCTCTGAAGCTTCCTTT. Translated, it gives CASTFRSEASF.

This clonotype was seen repeatedly, ten times or more. The genes are TRBV12-3 or TRBV12-4 and TRBJ1-1; TRBD1 matches 8 bases. V lost 4 bases to trimming and J lost 1 base; unmatched junction nucleotides: 2. CDR3 length: 14 amino acids. CDR3 sequence (DNA): TGTGCCAGCAGTTCAGGGGGCTCGAACACTGAAGCTTTCTTT. Its translation is CASSSGGSNTEAFF.

J is TRBJ2-7 and V is TRBV6-5; 11 positions agree with TRBD2. Germline V lookup: CDR1 MNHEY, CDR2 SVGAGI. V shed 3 bases and J 5 bases; nucleotides not matched to a gene: 21. CDR3 length: 20 amino acids. CDR3 protein: CASSYRIQGRRVAGGDEQYF. The CDR3 nucleotides read TGTGCCAGCAGTTATCGGATCCAGGGGCGGAGAGTAGCGGGAGGGGACGAGCAGTACTTC.